This T cell receptor (beta chain) emerged from a study of cytomegalovirus exposure and HLA in healthy donors. The PCR had 60 Vbeta and 13 Jbeta primers. Produced via immunoSEQ multiplex PCR; TCRdb's table is partial and in-frame only. The table has approximately 140,000 clones, roughly 80% seen once. Comment on this clone: Antigen specificity is unknown.

The length of the CDR3 is 11 residues. Deletions cut 7 bases from V and 10 bases from J, with 13 bases between. CDR1 and CDR2 (germline): MDHEN, SYDVKM. Study-level findings and limits: A link between a missense DCLRE1C variant and TCR beta V- and J-gene trimming emerged from a later analysis. Being indistinguishable, some V segments were excluded, TRBV6-2 and TRBV6-3 among them.

The sequence was obtained from a female donor in good health and CMV-seronegative. The chain uses TRBV28 and TRBJ1-1, with unresolved D. Specimen: PBMCs. The CDR3 bases are TGTGCCAGCACCTCATATGCGGGAGCTTTCTTT. It translates to CASTSYAGAFF.